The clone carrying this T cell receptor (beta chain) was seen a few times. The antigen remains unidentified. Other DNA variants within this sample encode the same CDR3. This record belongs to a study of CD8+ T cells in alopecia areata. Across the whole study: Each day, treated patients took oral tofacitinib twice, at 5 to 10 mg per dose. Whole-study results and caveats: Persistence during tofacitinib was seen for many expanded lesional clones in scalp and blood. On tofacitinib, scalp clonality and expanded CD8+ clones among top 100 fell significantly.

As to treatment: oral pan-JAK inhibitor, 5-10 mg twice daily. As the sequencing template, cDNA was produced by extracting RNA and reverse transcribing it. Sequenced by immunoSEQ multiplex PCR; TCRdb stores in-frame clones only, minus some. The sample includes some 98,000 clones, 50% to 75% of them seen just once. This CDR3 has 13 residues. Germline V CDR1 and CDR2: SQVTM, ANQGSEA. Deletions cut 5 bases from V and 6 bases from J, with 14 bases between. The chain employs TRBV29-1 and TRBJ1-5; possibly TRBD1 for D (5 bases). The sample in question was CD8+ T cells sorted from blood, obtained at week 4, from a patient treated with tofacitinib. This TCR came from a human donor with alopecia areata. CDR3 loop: CSVPGSGGQPQHF. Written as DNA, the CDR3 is TGCAGCGTTCCGGGGAGCGGGGGTCAGCCCCAGCATTTT.